The source of this T cell receptor (beta chain) is a study of cytomegalovirus exposure and HLA in healthy donors. Study observations and caveats: Researchers catalogued approximately 160 TCR beta chains as cytomegalovirus-associated. While the bulk of TCR sequences proved rare, some public TCRs turned up in many donors. According to a subsequent analysis, TCR clusters identified in the first cohort showed a tendency to co-occur across the approximately 120 validation repertoires.

The CDR3 extends over 14 amino acids. Germline-derived CDR1 and CDR2 are SEHNR and FQNEAQ (reference sequence). V lost 5 bases, J lost 6 bases, and 8 bases stayed unmatched. The table came from immunoSEQ multiplex PCR; TCRdb's copy has only in-frame clones and leaves some out. The data show 47,000 or so clones, with roughly 92% seen just once and over 1.1% held by the top ten. While the first cohort had over 650 subjects, the donors belonged to the separate validation cohort of over a hundred subjects. This clone was seen just once. Its antigen is still unknown. The TCR sequence derives from a man aged 18 to 30 in good health and CMV-seronegative. Sequenced sample: PBMCs. The chain couples TRBV7-9 to TRBJ2-7, with 9 nucleotides matching TRBD1. CDR3 nucleotide sequence: TGTGCCAGCAGCCCCACGGGACAGGGCGGCGAGCAGTACTTC. This encodes CASSPTGQGGEQYF.